These 16 T cell receptor beta chains share one sample of origin, sequenced in a study of metastatic and nonmetastatic thyroid tumors (TCRdb year 2020). Library method: PCR. TCRdb shows the sequencer as Illumina HiSeq 4000. The public reads were reprocessed in TCRdb via fastp at Q25 and MiXCR, keeping in-frame beta chains. The sample yields some 5,700 clones; around 27% were counted once. The ten largest clones represent about 20% of the sample. None of the patients had been given any treatment before thyroid surgery. The sequenced sample was adjacent normal tissue. Receptors originate from a female donor with papillary thyroid cancer or a benign thyroid nodule (not recorded which). Some clones in this sample may be carry-over from other donors' samples.

This clone was seen a handful of times. The genes are TRBV6-1 and TRBJ2-1, with TRBD1 matching over 8 bases. The junction had 8 bases not matched to a gene; V was cut back by 6 bases and J by 4 bases. Germline V gives CDR1 MNHNS, CDR2 SASEGT. There are 15 residues in the CDR3. In DNA, the CDR3 is TGTGCCAGCAGACAGGGGGTAATTGGGTACAATGAGCAGTTCTTC. Amino acid sequence: CASRQGVIGYNEQFF.

The DNA of the CDR3 is TGTGCCTGGAGGCGTCTCGGGGACAGCGGTAACTATGGCTACACCTTC. Protein sequence: CAWRRLGDSGNYGYTF. The rearrangement uses TRBV30 and TRBJ1-2; 7 bases match TRBD1. The CDR3 contains 16 residues. Germline V CDR1 and CDR2: GTSNPN, SVGIG (reference sequence). V dropped 3 bases and J dropped 1; count of bases not matched to a gene: 11.

This clone was seen only a few times. The V and J genes are TRBV12-3 or TRBV12-4 and TRBJ1-1; tentatively, D is TRBD1 (5 bases). The CDR3 is made up of 14 amino acids. V gave up 2 bases and J gave up 1 base, with 8 bases separating them. This CDR3 is CASSLQGPNTEAFF. The CDR3 DNA sequence: TGTGCCAGCAGTTTACAGGGACCGAACACTGAAGCTTTCTTT.

Relative to its sample, this clone is medium-sized (0.01 to 0.1%). CDR3 amino acids: CSARSSPGTSGGRRETQYF. CDR3 in DNA: TGCAGTGCTAGATCCTCGCCCGGGACTAGCGGAGGCCGGCGAGAGACCCAGTACTTC. The chain has TRBV20-1 and TRBJ2-5, with 11 bases that match TRBD2. From germline, CDR1 is DFQATT and CDR2 SNEGSKA (reference sequence). The junction had 18 bases not matched to a gene; V was cut back by 2 bases and J by 4 bases. The CDR3 extends over 19 amino acids.

This clone was counted only a few times. The rearrangement joins TRBV20-1 to TRBJ2-1; 9 bases line up with TRBD2. This CDR3 comprises 16 residues. The J segment lost 2 bases and the V segment lost 2 bases, leaving 7 bases of the junction unmatched. Germline CDR1 reads DFQATT; CDR2 reads SNEGSKA (reference sequence). As DNA, the CDR3 is TGCAGTGCTAGAACTATAGCGGGGGCCACCTACAATGAGCAGTTCTTC. This encodes CSARTIAGATYNEQFF.

The chain uses TRBV29-1 and TRBJ1-1, with D unclear. V lost 3 bases to trimming and J lost 1 base, with 6 bases between them. This CDR3 region has 12 residues. Germline assignment: CDR1 SQVTM and CDR2 ANQGSEA. This CDR3 reads CSVEEGNTEAFF. CDR3 sequence (DNA): TGCAGCGTTGAGGAGGGGAACACTGAAGCTTTCTTT. Full variable domain (outside the CDR3, taken from reference TRBV29-1 and TRBJ1-1): SAVISQKPSRDICQRGTSLTIQCQVDSQVTMMFWYRQQPGQSLTLIATANQGSEATYESGFVIDKFPISRPNLTFSTLTVSNMSPEDSSIYLCSVEEGNTEAFFGQGTRLTVV.

J is TRBJ1-3 and V is TRBV4-2; no reliable D call. The CDR3 extends over 13 amino acids. Per the germline V gene, CDR1 is LGHNA and CDR2 is YNFKEQ. The V gene lost 2 bases and the J gene lost 3 bases, with 5 bases spanning the gap. CDR3 sequence reads: CASSQMDGNTIYF. In DNA, the CDR3 is TGTGCCAGCAGCCAAATGGATGGAAACACCATATATTTT.

This clone is labeled as medium-sized. The chain has TRBV29-1 and TRBJ2-5, with no clear D. The V end lost 4 bases, the J end lost 3 bases, and 9 bases lay between the germline ends. In germline, CDR1 is SQVTM, CDR2 ANQGSEA. CDR3 length: 12 amino acids. CDR3 loop: CSVVWQEETQYF. CDR3 sequence (DNA): TGCAGCGTTGTATGGCAAGAAGAGACCCAGTACTTC.

The J gene is TRBJ2-7, the V gene TRBV2; TRBD2 matches 7 bases. The CDR3 covers 16 residues. Germline trimming cut 7 bases from V and 1 base from J; bases unmatched to any gene: 13. Germline-derived CDR1 and CDR2 are SNHLY and FYNNEI. Here the CDR3 reads CASNGNREEGSYEQYF. The CDR3 bases are TGTGCCAGCAACGGAAACCGGGAGGAGGGGTCCTACGAGCAGTACTTC. Full variable domain (remainder filled in from reference TRBV2 and TRBJ2-7): EPEVTQTPSHQVTQMGQEVILRCVPISNHLYFYWYRQILGQKVEFLVSFYNNEISEKSEIFDDQFSVERPDGSNFTLKIRSTKLEDSAMYFCASNGNREEGSYEQYFGPGTRLTVT.

This clone was seen a handful of times. The CDR3 DNA is TGTGCCAGCAGTTACCCGGGACTAGATGGCAATGAGCAGTTCTTC. Its translation: CASSYPGLDGNEQFF. The gene calls are TRBV6-6 and TRBJ2-1; 8 nucleotides agree with TRBD2. V gave up 2 bases and J gave up 6 bases; unmatched junction bases: 6. The CDR3 has 15 residues. Germline V gene sequence: CDR1 MNHNY, CDR2 SVGAGI (reference sequence).

The chain links TRBV30 to TRBJ2-7, with D unresolved. The ends were cut back, 3 bases at V and 0 bases at J, with 6 bases in the middle. The length of the CDR3 is 12 residues. The germline gives CDR1 GTSNPN, CDR2 SVGIG (reference sequence). Here the CDR3 DNA reads TGTGCCTGGAGGTCGACCTCCTACGAGCAGTACTTC. This gives the protein CAWRSTSYEQYF.

This clone is judged medium-sized. The CDR3 loop reads CASSLGTGSTEAFF. Here the CDR3 DNA reads TGTGCCAGCAGCCTCGGGACAGGGTCCACTGAAGCTTTCTTT. This rearrangement joins TRBV7-3 to TRBJ1-1; 9 bases align to TRBD1. Germline V gives CDR1 SGHTA, CDR2 FQGTGA. The trim removed 5 bases at V and 4 bases at J, leaving 5 bases unmatched. This CDR3 spans 14 amino acids.

This clone has more than one count but fewer than ten. Sequence at one end of the junction differs from germline and may be a read error. The rearrangement links TRBV12-3 or TRBV12-4 to TRBJ1-1; TRBD1 is a possible D gene (5 bases). The CDR3 sequence is 13 residues long. CDR3 sequence reads: CASRPDSRPEAFF. The CDR3 bases are TGTGCCAGCAGACCCGACAGTCGCCCTGAAGCTTTCTTC.

By its share, this clone is medium-sized (0.01 to 0.1%). The V and J genes are TRBV28 and TRBJ2-7, with D maybe TRBD1 (7 bases). CDR1 is MDHEN and CDR2 is SYDVKM in the germline V gene. There are 12 residues in the CDR3. Trimming removed 10 bases from V and 5 bases from J, with 15 bases in between. As DNA, the CDR3 is TGTGCCACCGCAGGGGGGTTGAACGAGCAGTACTTC. Translated, it gives CATAGGLNEQYF.

The V call is TRBV29-1, the J call TRBJ2-2, with D maybe TRBD1 (6 bases). CDR1 and CDR2 from the germline V gene are SQVTM and ANQGSEA. The CDR3 contains 12 residues. CDR3 DNA sequence: TGCACCTTGGACAGTGGTACCGGGGAGCTGTTTTTT. This codes for CTLDSGTGELFF.

Of note for this clone: The junction differs from germline at one of its ends, possibly a read error. V is TRBV6-5 and J is TRBJ1-4; TRBD1 aligns across 9 bases. Germline assignment: CDR1 MNHEY and CDR2 SVGAGI. The CDR3 totals 15 residues. This chain's CDR3 is CASSYDGTGNIKLFF. In nucleotides, the CDR3 is TGTGCCAGCAGTTACGACGGGACAGGGAATATAAAACTTTTTTTT.